These 13 T cell receptor beta chains were sequenced from one sample in a study of T cell repertoires in cytomegalovirus infection. These receptors have no identified antigens. TCRdb reanalysed the reads using MiXCR and keeps one entry per CDR3 protein. Found here are hundreds of thousands of distinct CDR3 sequences, under 35% of them singletons; the top ten hold 15% to 20%. The sequences come from cultured PBMCs, collected from culture after CMV antigen stimulation. The source is a human donor in good health (CMV status not recorded). Some clones in this sample may be carry-over from other donors' samples.

This clonotype came up many times. The V call is TRBV7-8, the J call TRBJ2-3, with D unclear. The CDR3 is made up of 17 amino acids. V was pared by 5 bases and J by 0 bases, with 18 bases between. Per germline, CDR1 SGHVS and CDR2 FQNEAQ. The DNA of the CDR3 is TGTGCCAGCAGCCCACTAACTGTACTCTCTAGCACAGATACGCAGTATTTT. Its translation: CASSPLTVLSSTDTQYF.

This clonotype has more than one count but fewer than ten. The J gene is TRBJ2-7, the V gene TRBV7-2; 7 nucleotides line up with TRBD2. The germline CDR1 and CDR2 sequences are SGHTA and FQGNSA. Germline trimming cut 5 bases from V and 0 bases from J; bases unmatched to any gene: 4. The CDR3 has 14 amino acids. This CDR3 reads CASSTSSGSYEQYF. CDR3 sequence (DNA): TGTGCCAGCAGCACCTCTAGCGGCTCCTACGAGCAGTACTTC.

This clonotype was detected ten times or more. V and J are TRBV7-9 and TRBJ2-1, with D uncertain. CDR3 length: 13 residues. Trimming stripped 2 bases from V and 8 bases from J, with 10 bases between. Germline V CDR1 and CDR2: SEHNR, FQNEAQ (reference sequence). This CDR3 is CASSLSPLHEQFF. For the CDR3, the DNA is TGTGCCAGCAGCTTATCGCCACTCCATGAGCAGTTCTTC.

The sample holds a few counts of this clonotype. This chain connects TRBV4-2 to TRBJ2-2; 8 bases match TRBD2. The length of the CDR3 is 18 residues. V shed 0 bases and J 3 bases; nucleotides not matched to a gene: 9. Per germline, CDR1 LGHNA and CDR2 YNFKEQ. This CDR3 is CASSQDEDGRAHTGELFF. The CDR3 DNA is TGTGCCAGCAGCCAAGATGAAGACGGGAGGGCCCACACCGGGGAGCTGTTTTTT.

This clonotype was observed a few times. The V gene is TRBV4-1, the J gene TRBJ2-5, with 10 nucleotides matching TRBD1. V shed 4 bases and J 4 bases; nucleotides not matched to a gene: 3. The CDR3 is made up of 14 amino acids. Germline V lookup: CDR1 MGHRA, CDR2 YSYEKL. The CDR3 DNA is TGCGCCAGCAGCCCCGGACAGGGGGTAGAGACCCAGTACTTC. Translation: CASSPGQGVETQYF.

This clonotype was seen at least ten times. The chain has TRBV7-2 and TRBJ1-5; tentative D call: TRBD1 (5 bases). V lost 7 bases, J lost 0 bases, and 13 bases lay in between. CDR3 size: 15 residues. The germline CDR1 and CDR2 sequences are SGHTA and FQGNSA. The CDR3 here is CASTLDIYSNQPQHF. The CDR3 DNA follows: TGTGCCAGCACCCTGGACATTTATAGCAATCAGCCCCAGCATTTT.

This clonotype was observed a few times. The chain has TRBV6-5 and TRBJ2-3, with 10 positions matching TRBD2. CDR3 length: 16 residues. V gave up 8 bases and J gave up 0 bases; unmatched junction bases: 8. Germline V gene data show CDR1 as MNHEY and CDR2 as SVGAGI. The CDR3 protein is CASGASGGTSTDTQYF. The CDR3 DNA reads as TGTGCCAGCGGGGCTAGCGGGGGCACTAGCACAGATACGCAGTATTTT.

This rearrangement joins TRBV6-2 or TRBV6-3 to TRBJ2-7, with D possibly TRBD1 on 6 matching bases. CDR3 size: 15 residues. V was clipped by 5 bases and J by 2 bases, with 16 bases between them. Germline loops: CDR1 MNHEY, CDR2 SVGEGT. The chain's CDR3 is CASSPHGGSPYEQYF. The CDR3 nucleotides read TGTGCCAGCAGTCCCCATGGGGGCAGTCCCTACGAGCAGTACTTC.

This clonotype was found a few times. The V and J genes are TRBV20-1 and TRBJ2-6; D may be TRBD2 (6 bases). This CDR3 has 16 amino acids. The V end was cut by 2 bases, the J end by 4 bases, with 15 bases between. Germline values: CDR1 DFQATT, CDR2 SNEGSKA (reference sequence). The CDR3 DNA reads as TGCAGTGCTAGATCCCCGGGGGTGCAGGGGGCCAACGTCCTGACTTTC. This translates into CSARSPGVQGANVLTF.

This clonotype showed up just a few times. The V gene is TRBV11-2, the J gene TRBJ2-3; weak D call: TRBD2 (7 bases). The V gene lost 0 bases and the J gene lost 2 bases, with 15 bases spanning the gap. Germline V gene data show CDR1 as SGHAT and CDR2 as FQNNGV. This CDR3 contains 17 residues. The CDR3 bases are TGTGCCAGCAGCTTAGACGCCGGGGGGCCCCCCACAGATACGCAGTATTTT. It yields the protein CASSLDAGGPPTDTQYF.

The V gene is TRBV20-1, the J gene TRBJ2-5; 14 bases are a match to TRBD2. The CDR3 is made up of 14 amino acids. The germline CDR1 and CDR2 sequences are DFQATT and SNEGSKA (reference sequence). V lost 6 bases to trimming and J lost 4 bases; unmatched junction nucleotides: 4. In DNA, the CDR3 is TGCAGTGCCGTGGGACTAGCGGGAGTAGAGACCCAGTACTTC. This translates into CSAVGLAGVETQYF.

This clonotype appeared many times. The chain carries TRBV12-3 or TRBV12-4 and TRBJ1-1; TRBD1 is a possible D gene (6 bases). The CDR3 contains 15 residues. Between the trimmed V and J ends, which lost 3 bases and 1 base, there was a span of 12 bases. The DNA of the CDR3 is TGTGCCAGCAGTTTCATCGGACAGAGGAACACTGAAGCTTTCTTT. This sequence encodes CASSFIGQRNTEAFF.

The V and J genes are TRBV28 and TRBJ2-2; 10 bases agree with TRBD2. Germline values: CDR1 MDHEN, CDR2 SYDVKM. The length of the CDR3 is 13 residues. J gave up 7 bases and V 10 bases, and 6 bases lay outside the gene matches. The CDR3 region has the DNA TGTGCCACCCGGACTAGCGGTGGCGGGGAGCTGTTTTTT. Translated, it gives CATRTSGGGELFF. Together with reference TRBV28 and TRBJ2-2, the CDR3 gives the full variable domain: DVKVTQSSRYLVKRTGEKVFLECVQDMDHENMFWYRQDPGLGLRLIYFSYDVKMKEKGDIPEGYSVSREKKERFSLILESASTNQTSMYLCATRTSGGGELFFGEGSRLTVL.